This passage covers 13 T cell receptor beta chains from one sample sequenced in a study of shared clonotypes between healthy human individuals. TCRdb's copy holds only in-frame clones and misses some; the assay was immunoSEQ multiplex PCR. The sample lists about 690,000 clones, 90% occurring once. Sequenced input: memory CD8+ T cells from PBMCs. The sample's subset: CD45RO+ cells pooled with CCR7-negative TemRA cells. Receptors were obtained from a man aged 18 to 35 in good health. Some clones in this sample may be carry-over from other donors' samples.

V gene TRBV9 combines with J gene TRBJ1-2, with TRBD1 identical over 9 bases. This CDR3 spans 15 amino acids. After removal of 4 bases from V and 5 bases from J, the junction contained 9 bases not matched to a gene. Germline loops: CDR1 SGDLS, CDR2 YYNGEE. The chain's CDR3 is CASSPRTGVGYGYTF. CDR3 sequence (DNA): TGTGCCAGCAGCCCGCGGACAGGGGTAGGGTATGGCTACACCTTC.

J is TRBJ2-7 and V is TRBV13, with D perhaps TRBD1 or TRBD2 (7 bases each). This CDR3 contains 12 residues. Trimming took 5 bases from V and 4 from J, leaving 9 bases between them. Germline CDR1 is PRHDT and CDR2 is FYEKMQ (reference sequence). The CDR3, as DNA: TGTGCCAGCAGCCAGGGGGGGTACGAGCAGTACTTC. This gives the protein CASSQGGYEQYF.

This clone was recorded only once. V usage is TRBV5-6 and J usage is TRBJ2-4; D gene ambiguous. The length of the CDR3 is 16 residues. V was clipped by 1 base and J by 0 bases, with 11 bases between them. From germline, CDR1 is SGHDT and CDR2 YYEEEE. CDR3 residues: CASSLYSVLAKNIQYF. In nucleotides, the CDR3 is TGTGCCAGCAGCTTGTACAGCGTCCTAGCCAAAAACATTCAGTACTTC. The complete variable domain, with remaining parts taken from reference TRBV5-6 and TRBJ2-4, reads DAGVTQSPTHLIKTRGQQVTLRCSPKSGHDTVSWYQQALGQGPQFIFQYYEEEERQRGNFPDRFSGHQFPNYSSELNVNALLLGDSALYLCASSLYSVLAKNIQYFGAGTRLSVL.

This chain uses TRBV25-1 with TRBJ2-1, with a possible D match to TRBD1 (5 bases). The CDR3 is 12 residues long. Trimming pared 3 bases from V and 10 bases from J, leaving 10 bases between. Germline CDR1 MGHDK, CDR2 SYGVNS. CDR3 nucleotide sequence: TGTGCCAGCAGTGAGGGGCTTTTGGAGCAGTTCTTC. As protein: CASSEGLLEQFF.

V and J are TRBV27 and TRBJ1-2, with D hard to call. V was clipped by 6 bases and J by 0 bases, with 26 bases between them. Germline CDR1 and CDR2: MNHEY and SMNVEV (reference sequence). The CDR3 spans 19 residues. The CDR3: CASRSQTPLLSLANYGYTF. CDR3 bases: TGTGCCAGCAGGAGCCAAACTCCCTTATTATCCCTTGCTAACTATGGCTACACCTTC.

This sequence joins TRBV25-1 and TRBJ2-1; D uncertain. The CDR3 is made up of 17 amino acids. V was pared by 1 base and J by 0 bases, with 13 bases between. The germline V gene encodes CDR1 MGHDK and CDR2 SYGVNS. The CDR3 region is CASSESRQSTSYNEQFF. CDR3 nucleotides: TGTGCCAGCAGTGAATCGCGTCAGAGCACCTCCTACAATGAGCAGTTCTTC.

As concerns this clone: Distinct nucleotide sequences in the sample also encode this CDR3. The V gene is TRBV4-1, the J gene TRBJ2-7; weak D call: TRBD1 (5 bases). The CDR3 consists of 15 residues. Trimming stripped 0 bases from V and 3 bases from J, with 12 bases between. The germline V gene encodes CDR1 MGHRA and CDR2 YSYEKL. CDR3 region: CASSQDDRTSYEQYF. CDR3 nucleotides: TGCGCCAGCAGCCAAGATGACAGAACAAGCTACGAGCAGTACTTC.

V usage is TRBV29-1 and J usage is TRBJ2-7, with D tentatively TRBD2 (5 bases). From germline, CDR1 is SQVTM and CDR2 ANQGSEA. The CDR3 covers 12 residues. Trimming pared 4 bases from V and 4 bases from J, leaving 11 bases between. CDR3 sequence (DNA): TGCAGCGTTGCCTTCCCGGGGTACGAGCAGTACTTC. Translating it yields CSVAFPGYEQYF.

The J gene is TRBJ1-6, the V gene TRBV2; TRBD1 aligns across 7 bases. CDR3 length: 14 residues. Germline V gene data show CDR1 as SNHLY and CDR2 as FYNNEI. Losses at the gene ends were 7 bases for V and 10 bases for J; bases not matched to a gene: 10. The CDR3 DNA sequence: TGTGCCAGCACCGAAGGGGACAGTTACTCACCCCTCCACTTT. It yields the protein CASTEGDSYSPLHF.

CDR3 DNA: TGTGCCAGCAGCGTCGCGGACAGGGCCTATGGCTACACCTTC. Translated, it gives CASSVADRAYGYTF. The gene calls are TRBV9 and TRBJ1-2, with TRBD1 matching over 8 bases. The J segment lost 4 bases and the V segment lost 2 bases, leaving 4 bases of the junction unmatched. Germline lookup yields CDR1 SGDLS and CDR2 YYNGEE. The CDR3 has 14 amino acids.

V and J are TRBV9 and TRBJ1-2, with D tentatively TRBD1 (5 bases). CDR3 length: 14 amino acids. The V gene's germline CDR1 is SGDLS and CDR2 YYNGEE. Trimming pared 7 bases from V and 4 bases from J, leaving 17 bases between. CDR3 in DNA: TGTGCCAGCGGGGACCTGGGGGACCCCTATGGCTACACCTTC. Protein: CASGDLGDPYGYTF.

V is TRBV5-4 and J is TRBJ1-2; 11 positions match TRBD1. The V gene end was trimmed by 2 bases and the J gene end by 3 bases; junction bases not matched to a gene: 9. The CDR3 runs to 17 residues. Germline V gives CDR1 SGHNT, CDR2 YYREEE (reference sequence). CDR3 sequence: CASSFFIRTGGDYGYTF. CDR3 nucleotide sequence: TGTGCCAGCAGCTTTTTCATCCGGACAGGGGGCGACTATGGCTACACCTTC.

This chain connects TRBV27 to TRBJ2-1; TRBD2 agrees at 7 bases. J lost 5 bases, V lost 2 bases, and 3 bases had no gene match. Germline V gene data show CDR1 as MNHEY and CDR2 as SMNVEV (reference sequence). The CDR3 extends over 14 amino acids. The CDR3 is CASSLAGVHNEQFF. The CDR3 bases are TGTGCCAGCAGTTTAGCGGGAGTCCACAATGAGCAGTTCTTC.